The sequence of this T cell receptor beta chain was determined in a study of T cells in tumors after PD-1 blockade. The overall study: During anti-PD-1 treatment, some patients continued daily vismodegib 150 mg. Overall study findings and caveats: Blood contained approximately 41% of the tumor's TCR clonotypes.

The repertoire was sequenced with immunoSEQ multiplex PCR; TCRdb's copy has only in-frame clones and lacks some. This table has tens of thousands of clones, approximately 79% appearing once. The table lists this clone with a few counts. Its target is not known. CDR1 is SEHNR, CDR2 FQNEAQ, per germline (reference sequence). The junction had 8 bases not matched to a gene; V was cut back by 3 bases and J by 8 bases. This CDR3 spans 16 amino acids. The sample consisted of PBMCs, taken after anti-PD-1 treatment. This rearrangement joins TRBV7-9 to TRBJ2-3, with TRBD2 identical over 13 bases. The origin of this receptor is a human donor with basal cell carcinoma. DNA for the CDR3: TGTGCCAGCAGCTTGGGGACTAGCGGGGTCGGCGGTACGCAGTATTTT. This encodes CASSLGTSGVGGTQYF.